This T cell receptor beta chain was documented in a study of blood T cell repertoires in COVID-19. As processed by the authors: Counts of nucleated cells, estimated from reference gene primer amplification, were obtained. Some clones are missing from TCRdb's copy, which holds only in-frame ones; the method was immunoSEQ multiplex PCR. The V and J calls and clone size come from that table; D and trimming were worked out from the DNA. This repertoire shows 350,000 to 450,000 clones, 80% to 90% found once; its top ten account for 0.95% to 1.2%. CDR1 SGHAT and CDR2 FQNNGV come from the germline V gene. V was pared by 8 bases and J by 7 bases, with 20 bases between. This CDR3 region has 14 residues.

This chain uses TRBV11-2 with TRBJ1-1; tentatively, D is TRBD1 (5 bases). The TCR comes from a young man who had recovered from COVID-19. What was sequenced was PBMCs or T cells enriched from blood (not recorded which). The CDR3 protein is CASARGGETSEAFF. The DNA of the CDR3 is TGTGCCAGCGCTCGGGGAGGGGAGACGAGTGAAGCTTTCTTT.